The rows below give T cell receptor beta chains drawn from one sample of a study of CD8+ T cells in alopecia areata. Some clones are missing from TCRdb's copy, which holds only in-frame ones; the method was immunoSEQ multiplex PCR. The sample has 200,000 to 250,000 clones, more than 45% seen once. Here the sequenced sample was CD4+ T cells sorted from blood, taken at week 4, from a patient treated with tofacitinib. The receptors were sampled from a human donor with alopecia areata. Both conserved end residues are part of each CDR3. D genes are given only for firm matches. Expanded clones get a size class; other rows say once, few or many, or leave the size out.

.,TRBJ2-3,.,TRBV29-1,TGCAGCGTCCGTCCCGGGCCCGATACGCAGTATTTT,CSVRPGPDTQYF
.,TRBJ1-6,.,TRBV4-3,TGCGCCAGCAGCCAAGCGACTGGGAATTCACCCCTCCACTTT,CASSQATGNSPLHF
.,TRBJ2-1,TRBD2,TRBV5-1,TGCGCCAGCAGCGTCGGGACTAGCGGGGTAGTAGAGCAGTTCTTC,CASSVGTSGVVEQFF
few,TRBJ1-2,.,TRBV19,TGTGCCAGACCACCGAACCCTCAGCTCCATGGCTACACCTTC,CARPPNPQLHGYTF
once,TRBJ2-6,.,TRBV2,TGTGCCAGCAGTTCGGGGTCTGGGGCCAACGTCCTGACTTTC,CASSSGSGANVLTF
.,TRBJ2-3,.,TRBV5-6,TGTGCCAGCAGCCCGGACACAGATACGCAGTATTTT,CASSPDTDTQYF
few,TRBJ2-5,.,TRBV2,TGTGCCAGCAGTGAATCGGAGACCCAGTACTTC,CASSESETQYF
.,TRBJ1-1,.,TRBV5-1,TGCGCCAGCAGTGGGCGTAGCTCTGGTAAATCGGAAGCTTTCTTT,CASSGRSSGKSEAFF
.,TRBJ2-2,.,TRBV6-5,TGTGCCAGCAGGGGATACACCGGGGAGCTGTTTTTT,CASRGYTGELFF
.,TRBJ2-3,TRBD2,TRBV7-3,TGTGCCAGCAGCCCCGCTAGCGGGGGCACAGATACGCAGTATTTT,CASSPASGGTDTQYF
few,TRBJ1-1,.,TRBV30,TGTGCCTGTACCAAGGCGAACACTGAAGCTTTCTTT,CACTKANTEAFF
.,TRBJ2-5,TRBD1,TRBV29-1,TGCAGCGCCCACGCGACAGGGGGTTTCAGAGAGACCCAGTACTTC,CSAHATGGFRETQYF
few,TRBJ2-2,.,TRBV4-1,TGCGCCAGCAGCCCACGAGTTACCCCGAGCACCGGGGAGCTGTTTTTT,CASSPRVTPSTGELFF
.,TRBJ1-2,.,TRBV10-2,TGCGCCAGCAGTGAAGGGACAACCTATGGCTACACCTTC,CASSEGTTYGYTF
.,TRBJ1-6,.,TRBV14,TGTGCCAGCAGCCCCCTTCCAGGCGCAAGGGTCCACTTT,CASSPLPGARVHF
few,TRBJ1-1,.,TRBV29-1,TGCAGCGTTGCCCGTCTTATGAACACTGAAGCTTTCTTT,CSVARLMNTEAFF
.,TRBJ1-3,.,TRBV30,TGTGCCTTCGGCCGGCCTGGAAACACCATATATTTT,CAFGRPGNTIYF
once,TRBJ2-7,.,TRBV7-2,TGTGCCAGCAGAACCGGGACGGCAGGCTACGAGCAGTACTTC,CASRTGTAGYEQYF
.,TRBJ1-2,TRBD1,TRBV30,TGTGCCTCAACCCTGGACGGGACAGGGGGGAACTATGGCTACACCTTC,CASTLDGTGGNYGYTF
few,TRBJ2-7,TRBD1,TRBV7-2,TGTGCCAGCAGCTCCCCGGGACAGGGGGCCAGGGAGCAGTACTTC,CASSSPGQGAREQYF